This is a list of T cell receptor beta chains from one sample in a study of cytomegalovirus exposure and HLA in healthy donors. Using immunoSEQ multiplex PCR, the repertoire was profiled, and TCRdb retains in-frame clones only, with some absent. Of about 180,000 clones listed, 77% were seen once; the top ten hold less than 4.5%. The sequenced sample was PBMCs. These receptors came from a woman aged 55-70 years in good health and CMV-seropositive. Both conserved end residues are part of each CDR3. Each record gives: V gene, J gene, clone size, D gene, CDR3 protein, CDR3 DNA. A D gene is named only where the DNA matches it firmly. Part of the rows lack a size; the others show once, few, many or a class for expanded clones.

TRBV9	TRBJ2-7	-	-	CASSSDTPYEQYF	TGTGCCAGCAGCTCGGACACTCCCTACGAGCAGTACTTC
TRBV9	TRBJ1-1	-	-	CASSVRESLIEAFF	TGTGCCAGCAGCGTAAGGGAGTCCCTGATTGAAGCTTTCTTT
TRBV12-5	TRBJ1-2	-	TRBD1	CASGPSGTGGPLLF	TGTGCTAGTGGTCCATCGGGAACAGGGGGCCCTCTTCTATTC
TRBV6-1	TRBJ2-7	once	-	CASSEATIVGAKFYEQYF	TGTGCCAGCAGTGAAGCAACTATCGTAGGAGCCAAGTTCTACGAGCAGTACTTC
TRBV27	TRBJ1-2	-	TRBD1	CASSLTGARYGYTF	TGTGCCAGCAGTTTAACAGGGGCGCGATATGGCTACACCTTC
TRBV28	TRBJ2-4	-	TRBD1	CASSITGGAKNIQYF	TGTGCCAGCAGTATTACAGGGGGGGCCAAAAACATTCAGTACTTC
TRBV2	TRBJ1-6	once	-	CASNEGTMASPLHF	TGTGCCAGCAATGAGGGGACAATGGCTTCACCCCTCCACTTT
TRBV5-8	TRBJ1-2	-	-	CASSLGQGIGGYTF	TGTGCCAGCAGCTTGGGGCAGGGGATTGGCGGCTACACCTTC
TRBV28	TRBJ1-1	few	TRBD1	CAIAGGTEAFF	TGTGCCATCGCAGGGGGGACTGAAGCTTTCTTT
TRBV2	TRBJ2-3	-	TRBD2	CASSPGGQDTQYF	TGTGCCAGCTCACCGGGGGGGCAAGATACGCAGTATTTT